The TCR beta chain under discussion was sequenced for a study of blood T cell repertoires in COVID-19. Overall study context: Samples of COVID-19 (acute and convalescent) were obtained from the United States, Italy and Spain. Nucleic acid was either cDNA or gDNA, and it came from T cells, B-cell-depleted T cells, or PBMCs.

The CDR3 loop spans 12 amino acids. Germline CDR1 is SGDLS and CDR2 is YYNGEE. Trimming shortened V by 2 bases and J by 7 bases, and 9 bases separated the two germline ends. In terms of age and location, participants ranged from about 18 to 89 years and lived in under 30 US areas. Assay used: immunoSEQ multiplex PCR; TCRdb lists only in-frame clones, some missing. The repertoire holds 400,000 to 500,000 clones, with roughly 84% as singletons. This clone was observed a single time. The sample consisted of PBMCs or T cells enriched from blood (not recorded which). The chain has TRBV9 and TRBJ1-1, with a possible D match to TRBD1 (6 bases). The receptor was isolated from a woman in her late teens or twenties who had been exposed to COVID-19. The CDR3 coding sequence is TGTGCCAGCAGCGTGACGGACAGTGAAGCTTTCTTT. Translating it yields CASSVTDSEAFF.